This T cell receptor (beta chain) was identified during a study of OX40 agonist ivuxolimab in advanced cancers. This clone is a singleton in its sample. Libraries were prepared by immunoSEQ multiplex PCR; TCRdb keeps only in-frame clonotypes and omits some of them. The sample has 10,000 to 15,000 clones, approximately 76% seen once. This TCR was sampled from an adult with an advanced solid tumor such as melanoma, head and neck, liver or kidney cancer. The sample was CD4+ or CD8+ T cells sorted from blood, taken in a trial of the OX40 agonist ivuxolimab.

CDR3 protein: CASSSTGTAYGYTF. The CDR3 coding sequence is TGTGCCAGCAGTTCCACCGGGACAGCCTATGGCTACACCTTC. J is TRBJ1-2 and V is TRBV27, with TRBD1 identical over 7 bases. CDR3 length equals 14 residues. Trimming cost V 4 bases and J 4 bases; bases outside gene matches: 6. Germline CDR1 reads MNHEY; CDR2 reads SMNVEV (reference sequence).